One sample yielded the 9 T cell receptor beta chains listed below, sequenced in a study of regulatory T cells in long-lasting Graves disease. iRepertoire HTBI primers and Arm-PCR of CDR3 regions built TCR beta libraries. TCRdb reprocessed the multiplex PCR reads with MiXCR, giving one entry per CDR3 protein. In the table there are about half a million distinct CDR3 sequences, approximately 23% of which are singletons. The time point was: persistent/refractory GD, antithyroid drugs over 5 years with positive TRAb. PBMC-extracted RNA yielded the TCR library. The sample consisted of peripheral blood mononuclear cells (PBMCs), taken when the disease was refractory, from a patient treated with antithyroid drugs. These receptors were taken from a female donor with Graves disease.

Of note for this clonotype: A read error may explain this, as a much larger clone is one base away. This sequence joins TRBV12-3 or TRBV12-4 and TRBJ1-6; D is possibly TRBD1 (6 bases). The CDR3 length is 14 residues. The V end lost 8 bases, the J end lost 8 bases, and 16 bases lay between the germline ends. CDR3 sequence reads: CASCTTGIYSPLHF. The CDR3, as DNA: TGTGCCAGCTGCACCACAGGGATCTATTCACCCCTCCACTTT.

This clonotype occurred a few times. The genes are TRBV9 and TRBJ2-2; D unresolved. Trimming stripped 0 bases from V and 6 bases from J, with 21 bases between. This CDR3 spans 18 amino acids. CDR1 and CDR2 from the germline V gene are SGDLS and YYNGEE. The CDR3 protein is CASSVALVSPGPAGELFF. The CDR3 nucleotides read TGTGCCAGCAGCGTAGCTCTGGTGTCGCCCGGGCCCGCCGGGGAGCTGTTTTTT.

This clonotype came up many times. CDR3 amino acids: CASSRTALTSYEQYF. The CDR3 nucleotides read TGTGCCAGCAGTCGGACAGCGCTAACCTCCTACGAGCAGTACTTC. The chain joins TRBV28 to TRBJ2-7; possibly TRBD1 for D (6 bases). In germline, CDR1 is MDHEN, CDR2 SYDVKM. This CDR3 is built from 15 residues. Trimming shortened V by 5 bases and J by 0 bases, and 14 bases separated the two germline ends. The full variable domain, in which reference TRBV28 and TRBJ2-7 provide the parts outside the CDR3, is DVKVTQSSRYLVKRTGEKVFLECVQDMDHENMFWYRQDPGLGLRLIYFSYDVKMKEKGDIPEGYSVSREKKERFSLILESASTNQTSMYLCASSRTALTSYEQYFGPGTRLTVT.

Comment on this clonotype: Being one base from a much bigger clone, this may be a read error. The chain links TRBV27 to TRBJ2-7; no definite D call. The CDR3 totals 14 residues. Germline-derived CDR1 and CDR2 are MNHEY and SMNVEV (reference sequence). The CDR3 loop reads CAGSFRLGFYEQYF. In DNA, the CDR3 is TGTGCCGGCAGTTTCCGTCTCGGGTTCTACGAGCAGTACTTC.

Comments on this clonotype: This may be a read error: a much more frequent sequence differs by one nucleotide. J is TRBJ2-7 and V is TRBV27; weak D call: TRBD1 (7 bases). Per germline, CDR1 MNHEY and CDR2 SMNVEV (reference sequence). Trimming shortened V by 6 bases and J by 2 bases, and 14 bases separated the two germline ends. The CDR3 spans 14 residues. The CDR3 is CASSFRGDAYEQYF. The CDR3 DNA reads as TGTGCCAGCAGCTTCAGGGGGGACGCCTACGAGCAGTACTTC.

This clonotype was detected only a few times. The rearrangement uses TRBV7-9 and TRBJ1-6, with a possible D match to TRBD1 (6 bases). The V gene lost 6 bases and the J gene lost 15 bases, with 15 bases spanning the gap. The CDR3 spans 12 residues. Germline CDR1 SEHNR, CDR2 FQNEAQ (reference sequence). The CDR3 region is CASSSTGMLLHF. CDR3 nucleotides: TGTGCCAGCAGTTCCACAGGGATGCTCCTCCACTTT.

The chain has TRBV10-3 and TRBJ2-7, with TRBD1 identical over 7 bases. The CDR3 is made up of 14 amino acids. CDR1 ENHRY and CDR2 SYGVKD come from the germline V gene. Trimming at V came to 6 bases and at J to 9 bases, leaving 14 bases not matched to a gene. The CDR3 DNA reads TGTGCCATCAGCGAGGGACAGTCGCTACGGAGGCAGTACTTC. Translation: CAISEGQSLRRQYF.

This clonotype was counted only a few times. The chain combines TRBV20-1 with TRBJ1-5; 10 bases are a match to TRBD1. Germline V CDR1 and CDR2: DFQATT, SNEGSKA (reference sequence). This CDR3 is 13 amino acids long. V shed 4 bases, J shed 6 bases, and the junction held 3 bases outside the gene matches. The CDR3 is CSAKGQGGQPQHF. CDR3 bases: TGCAGTGCTAAAGGACAGGGGGGTCAGCCCCAGCATTTT.

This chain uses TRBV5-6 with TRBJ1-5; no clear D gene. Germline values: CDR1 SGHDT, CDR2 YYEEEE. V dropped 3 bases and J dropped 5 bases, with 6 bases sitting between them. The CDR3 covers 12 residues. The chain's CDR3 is CASSSQDQPQHF. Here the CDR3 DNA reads TGTGCCAGCAGCTCGCAAGATCAGCCCCAGCATTTT.